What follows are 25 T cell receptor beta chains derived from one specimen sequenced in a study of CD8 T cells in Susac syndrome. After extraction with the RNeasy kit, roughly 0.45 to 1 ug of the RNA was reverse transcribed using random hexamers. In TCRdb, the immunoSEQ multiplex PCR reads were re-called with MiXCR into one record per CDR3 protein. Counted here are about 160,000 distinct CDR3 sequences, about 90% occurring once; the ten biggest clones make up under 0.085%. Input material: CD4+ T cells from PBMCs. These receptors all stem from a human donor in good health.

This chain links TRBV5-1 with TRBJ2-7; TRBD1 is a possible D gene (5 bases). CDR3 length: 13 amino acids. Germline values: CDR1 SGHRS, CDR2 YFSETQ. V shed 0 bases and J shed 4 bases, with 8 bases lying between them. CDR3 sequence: CASSLGRTYEQYF. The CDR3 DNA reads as TGCGCCAGCAGCTTGGGAAGGACATACGAGCAGTACTTC.

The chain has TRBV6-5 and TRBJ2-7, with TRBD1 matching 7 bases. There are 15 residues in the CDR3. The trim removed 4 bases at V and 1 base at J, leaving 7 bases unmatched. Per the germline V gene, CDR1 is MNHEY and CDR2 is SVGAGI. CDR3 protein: CASSSGTVKSYEQYF. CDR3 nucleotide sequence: TGTGCCAGCAGTTCCGGGACAGTAAAATCCTACGAGCAGTACTTC.

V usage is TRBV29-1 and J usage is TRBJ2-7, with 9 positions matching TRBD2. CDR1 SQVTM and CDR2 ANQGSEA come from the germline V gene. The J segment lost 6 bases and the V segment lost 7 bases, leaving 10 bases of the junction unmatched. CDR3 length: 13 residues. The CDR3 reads CSARLAGTAEQYF. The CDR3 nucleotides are TGCAGCGCCAGGCTAGCGGGAACGGCCGAGCAGTACTTC.

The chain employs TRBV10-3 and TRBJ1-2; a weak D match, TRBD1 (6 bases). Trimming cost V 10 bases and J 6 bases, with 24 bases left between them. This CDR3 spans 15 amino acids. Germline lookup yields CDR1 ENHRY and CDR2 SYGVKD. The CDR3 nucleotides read TGTGCCACCCTGAATCTACAGGGAGAGCGGAATGGCTACACCTTC. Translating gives CATLNLQGERNGYTF.

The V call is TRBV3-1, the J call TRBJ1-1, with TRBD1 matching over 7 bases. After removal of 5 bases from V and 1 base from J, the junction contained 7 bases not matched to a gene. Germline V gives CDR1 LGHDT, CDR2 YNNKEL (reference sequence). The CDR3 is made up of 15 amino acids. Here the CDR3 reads CASSYDRVANTEAFF. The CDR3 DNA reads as TGTGCCAGCAGCTACGACAGGGTCGCGAACACTGAAGCTTTCTTT. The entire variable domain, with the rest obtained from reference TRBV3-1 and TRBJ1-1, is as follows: DTAVSQTPKYLVTQMGNDKSIKCEQNLGHDTMYWYKQDSKKFLKIMFSYNNKELIINETVPNRFSPKSPDKAHLNLHINSLELGDSAVYFCASSYDRVANTEAFFGQGTRLTVV.

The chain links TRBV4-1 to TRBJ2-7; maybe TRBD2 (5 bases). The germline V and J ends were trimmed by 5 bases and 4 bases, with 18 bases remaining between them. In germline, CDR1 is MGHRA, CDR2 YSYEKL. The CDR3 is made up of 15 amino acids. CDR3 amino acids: CASSSPPGSSYEQYF. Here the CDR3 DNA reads TGCGCCAGCAGCTCCCCCCCGGGGAGCTCTTACGAGCAGTACTTC.

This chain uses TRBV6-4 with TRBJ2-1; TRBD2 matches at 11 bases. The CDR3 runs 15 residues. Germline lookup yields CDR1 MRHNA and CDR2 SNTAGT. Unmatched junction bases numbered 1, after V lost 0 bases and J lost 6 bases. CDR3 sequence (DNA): TGTGCCAGCAGTGACTCTAGCGGGGGGGCCAATGAGCAGTTCTTC. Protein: CASSDSSGGANEQFF.

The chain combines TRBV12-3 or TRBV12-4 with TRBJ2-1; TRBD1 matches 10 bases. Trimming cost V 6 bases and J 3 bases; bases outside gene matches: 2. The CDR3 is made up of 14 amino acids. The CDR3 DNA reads TGTGCCAGCAGCGGGACAGGGGTCTACAATGAGCAGTTCTTC. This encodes CASSGTGVYNEQFF.

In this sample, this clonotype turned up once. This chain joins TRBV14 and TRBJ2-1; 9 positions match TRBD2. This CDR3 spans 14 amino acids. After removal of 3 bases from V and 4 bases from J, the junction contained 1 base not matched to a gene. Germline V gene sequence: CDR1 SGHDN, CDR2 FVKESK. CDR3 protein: CASSQTSGYNEQFF. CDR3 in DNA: TGTGCCAGCAGCCAGACTAGCGGTTACAATGAGCAGTTCTTC.

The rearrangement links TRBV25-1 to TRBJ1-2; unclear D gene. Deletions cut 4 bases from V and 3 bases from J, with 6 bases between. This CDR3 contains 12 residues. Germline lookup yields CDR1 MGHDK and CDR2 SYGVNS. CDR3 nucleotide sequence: TGTGCCAGCAGTGTACCTTACTATGGCTACACCTTC. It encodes CASSVPYYGYTF.

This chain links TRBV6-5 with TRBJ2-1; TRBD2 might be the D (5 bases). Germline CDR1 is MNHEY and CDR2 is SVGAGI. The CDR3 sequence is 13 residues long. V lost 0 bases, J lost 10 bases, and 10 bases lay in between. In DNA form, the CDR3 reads TGTGCCAGCAGTTACTCGTTCCCGGGAGAGCAGTTCTTC. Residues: CASSYSFPGEQFF.

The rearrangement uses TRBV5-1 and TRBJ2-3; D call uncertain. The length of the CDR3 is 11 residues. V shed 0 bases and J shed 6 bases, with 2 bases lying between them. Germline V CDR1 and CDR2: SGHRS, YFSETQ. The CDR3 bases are TGCGCCAGCAGCTTGGTTGATACGCAGTATTTT. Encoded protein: CASSLVDTQYF.

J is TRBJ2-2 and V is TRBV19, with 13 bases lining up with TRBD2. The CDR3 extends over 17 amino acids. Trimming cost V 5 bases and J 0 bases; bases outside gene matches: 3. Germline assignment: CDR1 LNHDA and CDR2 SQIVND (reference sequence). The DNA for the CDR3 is TGTGCCAGTAGTGGGGGACTAGCGGGACCGAACACCGGGGAGCTGTTTTTT. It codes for CASSGGLAGPNTGELFF. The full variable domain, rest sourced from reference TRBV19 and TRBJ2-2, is DGGITQSPKYLFRKEGQNVTLSCEQNLNHDAMYWYRQDPGQGLRLIYYSQIVNDFQKGDIAEGYSVSREKKESFPLTVTSAQKNPTAFYLCASSGGLAGPNTGELFFGEGSRLTVL.

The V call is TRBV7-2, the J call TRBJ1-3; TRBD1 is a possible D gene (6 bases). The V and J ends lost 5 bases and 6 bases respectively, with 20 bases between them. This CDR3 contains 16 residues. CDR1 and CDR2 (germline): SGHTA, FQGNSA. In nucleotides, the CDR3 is TGTGCCAGCAGCCCGGGGGGGGCCCCAGGAGAAAACACCATATATTTT. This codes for CASSPGGAPGENTIYF.

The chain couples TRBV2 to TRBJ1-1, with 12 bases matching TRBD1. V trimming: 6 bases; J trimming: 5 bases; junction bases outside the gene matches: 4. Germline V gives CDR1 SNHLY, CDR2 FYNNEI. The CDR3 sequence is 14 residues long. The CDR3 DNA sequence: TGTGCCAGCAGACCGGGACAGGGGGCGACTGAAGCTTTCTTT. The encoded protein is CASRPGQGATEAFF. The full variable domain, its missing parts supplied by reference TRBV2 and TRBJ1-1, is EPEVTQTPSHQVTQMGQEVILRCVPISNHLYFYWYRQILGQKVEFLVSFYNNEISEKSEIFDDQFSVERPDGSNFTLKIRSTKLEDSAMYFCASRPGQGATEAFFGQGTRLTVV.

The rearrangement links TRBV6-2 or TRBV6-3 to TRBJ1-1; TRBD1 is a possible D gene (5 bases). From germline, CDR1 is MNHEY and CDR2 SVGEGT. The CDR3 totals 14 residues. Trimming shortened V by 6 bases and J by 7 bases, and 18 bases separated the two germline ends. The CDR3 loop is CASSLLEGYGEAFF. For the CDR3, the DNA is TGTGCCAGCAGCCTCCTCGAGGGGTATGGTGAAGCTTTCTTT.

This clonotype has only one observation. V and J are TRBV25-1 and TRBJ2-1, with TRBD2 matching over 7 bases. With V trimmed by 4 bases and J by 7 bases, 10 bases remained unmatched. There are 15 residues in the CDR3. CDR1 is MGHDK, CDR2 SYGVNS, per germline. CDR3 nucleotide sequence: TGTGCCAGCAGTGCTTTAGCGGGCACGTGGAATGAGCAGTTCTTC. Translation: CASSALAGTWNEQFF.

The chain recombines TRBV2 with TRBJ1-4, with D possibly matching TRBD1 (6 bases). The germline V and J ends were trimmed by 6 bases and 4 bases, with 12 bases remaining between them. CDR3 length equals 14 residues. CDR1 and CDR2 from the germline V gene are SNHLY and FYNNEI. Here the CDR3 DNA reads TGTGCCAGCAGCGAGACAGGTGGTAATGAAAAACTGTTTTTT. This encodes CASSETGGNEKLFF.

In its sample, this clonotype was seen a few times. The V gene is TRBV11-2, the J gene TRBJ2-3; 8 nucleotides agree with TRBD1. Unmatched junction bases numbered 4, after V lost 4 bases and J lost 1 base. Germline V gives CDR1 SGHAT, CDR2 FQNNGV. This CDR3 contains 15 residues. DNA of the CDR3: TGTGCCAGCAGCTCACCGGGACAGGGCACAGATACGCAGTATTTT. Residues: CASSSPGQGTDTQYF.

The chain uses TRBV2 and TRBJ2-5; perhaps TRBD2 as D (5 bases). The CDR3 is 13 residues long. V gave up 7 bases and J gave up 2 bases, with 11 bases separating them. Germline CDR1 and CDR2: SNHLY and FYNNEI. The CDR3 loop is CASNPGSQETQYF. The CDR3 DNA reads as TGTGCCAGCAACCCTGGGAGTCAAGAGACCCAGTACTTC.

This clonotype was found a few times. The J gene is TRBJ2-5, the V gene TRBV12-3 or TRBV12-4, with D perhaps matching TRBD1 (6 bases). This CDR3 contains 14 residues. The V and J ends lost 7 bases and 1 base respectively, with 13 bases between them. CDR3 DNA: TGTGCCAGCAACCCGGGGACACGCCAAGAGACCCAGTACTTC. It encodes CASNPGTRQETQYF.

The CDR3 sequence is CASSQDGRRQGRNTEAFF. DNA of the CDR3: TGCGCCAGCAGCCAAGATGGTCGGAGGCAGGGGAGGAACACTGAAGCTTTCTTT. V gene TRBV4-1 combines with J gene TRBJ1-1; TRBD1 is a possible D gene (6 bases). From germline, CDR1 is MGHRA and CDR2 YSYEKL. This CDR3 has 18 amino acids. V was cut by 0 bases and J by 1 base, with 18 bases left in between.

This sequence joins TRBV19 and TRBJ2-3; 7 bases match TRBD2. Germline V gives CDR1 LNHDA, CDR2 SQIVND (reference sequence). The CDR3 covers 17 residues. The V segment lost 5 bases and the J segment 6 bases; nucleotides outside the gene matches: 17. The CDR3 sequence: CASSPGGNSRGWDTQYF. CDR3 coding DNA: TGTGCCAGTAGTCCCGGGGGGAACTCGCGGGGATGGGATACGCAGTATTTT.

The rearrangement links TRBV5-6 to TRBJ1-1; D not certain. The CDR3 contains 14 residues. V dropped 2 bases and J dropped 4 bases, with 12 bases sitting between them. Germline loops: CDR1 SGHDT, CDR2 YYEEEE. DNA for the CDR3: TGTGCCAGCAGCTTTAGGGTCCTACTCACTGAAGCTTTCTTT. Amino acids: CASSFRVLLTEAFF. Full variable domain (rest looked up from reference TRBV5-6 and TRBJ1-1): DAGVTQSPTHLIKTRGQQVTLRCSPKSGHDTVSWYQQALGQGPQFIFQYYEEEERQRGNFPDRFSGHQFPNYSSELNVNALLLGDSALYLCASSFRVLLTEAFFGQGTRLTVV.

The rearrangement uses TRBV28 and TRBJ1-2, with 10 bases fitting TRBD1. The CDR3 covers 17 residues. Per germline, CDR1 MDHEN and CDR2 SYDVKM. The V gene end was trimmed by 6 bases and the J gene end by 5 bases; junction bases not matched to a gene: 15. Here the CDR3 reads CASSSPSTGGRWYGYTF. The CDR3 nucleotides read TGTGCCAGCAGCTCCCCCTCGACAGGGGGCAGGTGGTATGGCTACACCTTC.